A selection of T cell receptor beta chains follows, all from one sample in a study of tumor-infiltrating lymphocytes in primary liver carcinoma. MiXCR, applied by TCRdb to the multiplex PCR reads, yields one record per CDR3 protein. The table includes roughly 50,000 distinct CDR3 sequences, over 65% detected once. Sequenced sample: liver tumor tissue from sampling region 2. The source is a man aged 35-49 years with primary liver carcinoma and hepatitis B virus infection. Both conserved end residues are part of each CDR3. A D gene is named only where the DNA matches it firmly. Where a row states a size, it is once, few, many or the class of an expanded clone; other rows omit it.

d_gene: TRBD1
j_gene: TRBJ1-2
v_gene: TRBV2
abundance: few
CDR3nt: TGTGCCAGCACCGGGACAGAGCGCTATGGCTACACCTTC
CDR3aa: CASTGTERYGYTF

d_gene: .
j_gene: TRBJ1-2
v_gene: TRBV6-5
abundance: .
CDR3nt: TGTGCCAGCGCCAGAGAGGCGCGACGTGGCTACACCTTC
CDR3aa: CASAREARRGYTF

d_gene: .
j_gene: TRBJ2-1
v_gene: TRBV6-1
abundance: .
CDR3nt: TGTGTCAGCAGTGAACAGGGTCGTAATGAGCAGTTCTTC
CDR3aa: CVSSEQGRNEQFF

d_gene: .
j_gene: TRBJ1-1
v_gene: TRBV5-5
abundance: large
CDR3nt: TGTGCCAGCAGTCCTACAGGGTCTTCCCCTGAAGCTTTCTTT
CDR3aa: CASSPTGSSPEAFF

d_gene: .
j_gene: TRBJ2-3
v_gene: TRBV6-6
abundance: .
CDR3nt: TGTGCCAGTAATTGGGGGCCGGCAGGGAGGGGAGATACGCAGTATTTT
CDR3aa: CASNWGPAGRGDTQYF

d_gene: TRBD2
j_gene: TRBJ2-5
v_gene: TRBV5-1
abundance: many
CDR3nt: TGCGCCAGCAGCTTTTCCAGCGGGAGCGAGACCCAGTACTTC
CDR3aa: CASSFSSGSETQYF

d_gene: .
j_gene: TRBJ2-4
v_gene: TRBV11-2
abundance: .
CDR3nt: TGTGCCAGCAGCATAAATTCGGGGCTAGCCAAAAACACTCAGTACTTC
CDR3aa: CASSINSGLAKNTQYF

d_gene: TRBD2
j_gene: TRBJ2-5
v_gene: TRBV28
abundance: many
CDR3nt: TGTGCCAGCAGTATGGGGGGGCTAGCGGGAGCTGAGACCCAGTACTTC
CDR3aa: CASSMGGLAGAETQYF

d_gene: .
j_gene: TRBJ2-7
v_gene: TRBV11-2
abundance: .
CDR3nt: TGTGTCAGTAGCTTAACTGACACTACCTACGAGCAGTACTTC
CDR3aa: CVSSLTDTTYEQYF

d_gene: .
j_gene: TRBJ2-7
v_gene: TRBV11-2
abundance: medium-sized
CDR3nt: TGTGCCAGCAAATCCTCCCCCAGCGGAGGGGTTTACGAGCAGTACTTC
CDR3aa: CASKSSPSGGVYEQYF

d_gene: TRBD2
j_gene: TRBJ2-7
v_gene: TRBV4-1
abundance: once
CDR3nt: TGCGCCAGCAGTCAAATAGCGGGGCTCACCTACGATCAGTACTTC
CDR3aa: CASSQIAGLTYDQYF

d_gene: .
j_gene: TRBJ1-2
v_gene: TRBV12-5
abundance: .
CDR3nt: TGTGCTAGTGGTTTGGTCATAGGGCAGGGGCTCTATGGCTACACCTTC
CDR3aa: CASGLVIGQGLYGYTF

d_gene: .
j_gene: TRBJ1-2
v_gene: TRBV11-2
abundance: .
CDR3nt: TGTGCCAGCAGAGAGAGGGACACCATCTATGCCTACGCCTTC
CDR3aa: CASRERDTIYAYAF

d_gene: .
j_gene: TRBJ1-5
v_gene: TRBV6-2/TRBV6-3
abundance: .
CDR3nt: TGTGCCAGCAGCCTAAACCTCGGGAGTAGCAATCAGCCCCAGCATTTT
CDR3aa: CASSLNLGSSNQPQHF

d_gene: .
j_gene: TRBJ2-7
v_gene: TRBV12-3/TRBV12-4
abundance: once
CDR3nt: TGTGCCAACACCAAATCGGGACTGGCTTTTTACGAGCAGTACTTC
CDR3aa: CANTKSGLAFYEQYF

d_gene: .
j_gene: TRBJ2-1
v_gene: TRBV10-3
abundance: .
CDR3nt: TGTGCATCGGCCTCAGGGGAGGTGAATGAGCAGTTATTC
CDR3aa: CASASGEVNEQLF

d_gene: TRBD1
j_gene: TRBJ2-1
v_gene: TRBV2
abundance: .
CDR3nt: TGTGCCAGTGCCCCGGGACAGGGGAACAATGAGCAGTTCTTC
CDR3aa: CASAPGQGNNEQFF

d_gene: .
j_gene: TRBJ1-2
v_gene: TRBV12-3/TRBV12-4
abundance: .
CDR3nt: TGTGCCAGCAGTTTTTTCATTGGACCCGAATTCTATGGCTATATCTTC
CDR3aa: CASSFFIGPEFYGYIF

d_gene: .
j_gene: TRBJ2-1
v_gene: TRBV5-4
abundance: .
CDR3nt: TGTGCCAGCAGTGACGAGCTAGCACTGAGCTCCTACAATGAGCAGTTCTTC
CDR3aa: CASSDELALSSYNEQFF

d_gene: .
j_gene: TRBJ2-7
v_gene: TRBV4-1
abundance: .
CDR3nt: TGCGCCAACAGCCAAGATCAACTAGCAGAAGAGCAGTACTTC
CDR3aa: CANSQDQLAEEQYF

d_gene: TRBD1
j_gene: TRBJ2-5
v_gene: TRBV29-1
abundance: many
CDR3nt: TGCAGCGTTGAAGATCTTAACAGGGGACAGACCCAGTACTTC
CDR3aa: CSVEDLNRGQTQYF

d_gene: TRBD1
j_gene: TRBJ2-7
v_gene: TRBV12-3/TRBV12-4
abundance: large
CDR3nt: TGTGCCAGCAGACTGGGACAGTCCTACGAGCAGTACTTC
CDR3aa: CASRLGQSYEQYF

d_gene: TRBD1
j_gene: TRBJ2-1
v_gene: TRBV6-5
abundance: once
CDR3nt: TGTGCCAGCAGTTGGCATGACAGGGGCAATGAGCAGTTCTTT
CDR3aa: CASSWHDRGNEQFF

d_gene: .
j_gene: TRBJ2-7
v_gene: TRBV19
abundance: once
CDR3nt: TGTGCCAGTAGTATATCCCCGGACAGCCCCTACGAGCAGTACTTC
CDR3aa: CASSISPDSPYEQYF

d_gene: .
j_gene: TRBJ2-7
v_gene: TRBV11-2
abundance: .
CDR3nt: TGTACCAGCAGTCCAAGGGGGTATCGTACCTACGAGCAGTACTTC
CDR3aa: CTSSPRGYRTYEQYF

d_gene: TRBD1
j_gene: TRBJ1-4
v_gene: TRBV28
abundance: few
CDR3nt: TGTGCCAGCACCTCCACGACAGGGTTGGGTGAAAAACTGTTTTTT
CDR3aa: CASTSTTGLGEKLFF

d_gene: TRBD1
j_gene: TRBJ1-1
v_gene: TRBV4-2
abundance: .
CDR3nt: TGTGCCAGCAACACTCACCTGGACAGGGGAATTCTCAACACTGAAGCTTTCTTT
CDR3aa: CASNTHLDRGILNTEAFF

d_gene: .
j_gene: TRBJ1-2
v_gene: TRBV28
abundance: .
CDR3nt: TGTGTCAGCAGTTCCGGGACAAGGGATAAGGGCTATGGCTACACCTTC
CDR3aa: CVSSSGTRDKGYGYTF

d_gene: .
j_gene: TRBJ2-1
v_gene: TRBV13
abundance: .
CDR3nt: TGTGCCGGCAGCTTAGGTGGAGGCAGAAGGTCCTGCATTGAGCAGTTCTTC
CDR3aa: CAGSLGGGRRSCIEQFF

d_gene: .
j_gene: TRBJ2-1
v_gene: TRBV5-1
abundance: many
CDR3nt: TGCGCCACCTCTAGTGGGGGAAACAATGAGCAGTTCTTC
CDR3aa: CATSSGGNNEQFF

d_gene: .
j_gene: TRBJ2-5
v_gene: TRBV6-5
abundance: few
CDR3nt: TGTGCCAGCAGTTACGGGGGGAGTTCCTCAGAGGCCCACTACTTC
CDR3aa: CASSYGGSSSEAHYF

d_gene: .
j_gene: TRBJ2-1
v_gene: TRBV5-4
abundance: .
CDR3nt: TGTGCCAGCAGCGATCGGCTAGCGAGGTACGATGAGCAGTTCTTC
CDR3aa: CASSDRLARYDEQFF

d_gene: .
j_gene: TRBJ1-2
v_gene: TRBV4-3
abundance: .
CDR3nt: TGCGCCAGCAGCGCTGAGTCGGAGATCTATGGCTACACCTTC
CDR3aa: CASSAESEIYGYTF

d_gene: TRBD1
j_gene: TRBJ2-5
v_gene: TRBV29-1
abundance: .
CDR3nt: TGCAGGCTTGGACAGGGGGATCCCCAGTACTTC
CDR3aa: CRLGQGDPQYF

d_gene: TRBD1
j_gene: TRBJ2-6
v_gene: TRBV11-2
abundance: .
CDR3nt: TGTACCAGCAGCTTGGGACAGGGAGTCTCTAGGGCCAACGTCGTGACTTTC
CDR3aa: CTSSLGQGVSRANVVTF

d_gene: TRBD1
j_gene: TRBJ2-1
v_gene: TRBV6-5
abundance: .
CDR3nt: TGCGCCAGCAGTTCGGGGACAGCCAGGAAGCAGCTCTTC
CDR3aa: CASSSGTARKQLF

d_gene: .
j_gene: TRBJ2-1
v_gene: TRBV20-1
abundance: .
CDR3nt: TGCAGTGCTAGAGATATGGTGATCAATGAGCAGTTCTTC
CDR3aa: CSARDMVINEQFF

d_gene: TRBD1
j_gene: TRBJ1-1
v_gene: TRBV10-3
abundance: .
CDR3nt: TGTGCCATCAGTGGGTACAGGGGGAAGACTGAAGCTTTCTTT
CDR3aa: CAISGYRGKTEAFF

d_gene: TRBD2
j_gene: TRBJ2-5
v_gene: TRBV24-1
abundance: medium-sized
CDR3nt: TGTGCCACCAGCGAAGGGACTAACCTTCGAGAGACCCAGTACTTC
CDR3aa: CATSEGTNLRETQYF

d_gene: .
j_gene: TRBJ2-7
v_gene: TRBV19
abundance: few
CDR3nt: TGTGCCAGTAGTATAGGAGCAGCCTACGAGCAGTACTTC
CDR3aa: CASSIGAAYEQYF

d_gene: .
j_gene: TRBJ2-7
v_gene: TRBV12-3/TRBV12-4
abundance: .
CDR3nt: TGTGCCAGCAGTTTAGTGGCAGGGGACGGCGAGCAGTACTTC
CDR3aa: CASSLVAGDGEQYF

d_gene: .
j_gene: TRBJ2-1
v_gene: TRBV28
abundance: many
CDR3nt: TGTGCCAGCAGTCCACAAGTCTTTCCCCACAATGAGCAGTTCTTC
CDR3aa: CASSPQVFPHNEQFF

d_gene: .
j_gene: TRBJ2-3
v_gene: TRBV6-6
abundance: .
CDR3nt: TGTGCAAGCAGACCCGGGACGGATAGCAATCAGCCCCAGTATTTT
CDR3aa: CASRPGTDSNQPQYF

d_gene: .
j_gene: TRBJ2-2
v_gene: TRBV6-5
abundance: .
CDR3nt: TGTGCCAGCGATGGTGGGGCGGGCACCGGGGAGCTGTTTTTT
CDR3aa: CASDGGAGTGELFF

d_gene: .
j_gene: TRBJ1-2
v_gene: TRBV12-3/TRBV12-4
abundance: .
CDR3nt: TGTGCCAGTAATAAAGACCGGAAGGCTGGCTACACCTTC
CDR3aa: CASNKDRKAGYTF

d_gene: .
j_gene: TRBJ2-1
v_gene: TRBV24-1
abundance: .
CDR3nt: TGTGCCACCGCCCGTGGTTCTAAGAATGAGCAGTTCTTC
CDR3aa: CATARGSKNEQFF

d_gene: .
j_gene: TRBJ2-7
v_gene: TRBV28
abundance: .
CDR3nt: TGTGCCAGCAGTTTATGGTATTCCTACGAGCAGTACTTC
CDR3aa: CASSLWYSYEQYF

d_gene: .
j_gene: TRBJ2-7
v_gene: TRBV4-1
abundance: once
CDR3nt: TGCGCCAGCAGACCGGGGTCGAACTCCTACGAGCGGTACTTC
CDR3aa: CASRPGSNSYERYF

d_gene: .
j_gene: TRBJ2-5
v_gene: TRBV29-1
abundance: .
CDR3nt: TGCAGCGTTGAGTTGGCACACGAAGAGACCCAGTACTTC
CDR3aa: CSVELAHEETQYF

d_gene: TRBD1
j_gene: TRBJ1-2
v_gene: TRBV29-1
abundance: .
CDR3nt: TGCAGCGTTGCCGGGAGAGGGGGCGCTGCCTATGACTACACCTTC
CDR3aa: CSVAGRGGAAYDYTF